This T cell receptor beta chain was identified in a study of cytomegalovirus exposure and HLA in healthy donors. V gave up 4 bases and J gave up 3 bases, with 14 bases separating them. Germline V gene data show CDR1 as SGDLS and CDR2 as YYNGEE. This CDR3 region has 15 residues. The PCR was carried out with 60 Vbeta primers and 13 Jbeta primers. Generated by immunoSEQ multiplex PCR, the TCRdb table keeps only in-frame clones and is missing some. Of approximately 160,000 clones in the sample, 75% were seen once. This chain uses TRBV9 with TRBJ1-3; a possible D gene is TRBD1 (5 bases). The source material was PBMCs. The sequence was obtained from a woman between 50 and 59 years old in good health and CMV-seropositive. CDR3 nucleotides: TGTGCCAGCAGCCCTTCGGGGGGTAGTGGAAACACCATATATTTT. Translated: CASSPSGGSGNTIYF. The full variable domain, completed using reference TRBV9 and TRBJ1-3, is DSGVTQTPKHLITATGQRVTLRCSPRSGDLSVYWYQQSLDQGLQFLIQYYNGEERAKGNILERFSAQQFPDLHSELNLSSLELGDSALYFCASSPSGGSGNTIYFGEGSWLTVV.